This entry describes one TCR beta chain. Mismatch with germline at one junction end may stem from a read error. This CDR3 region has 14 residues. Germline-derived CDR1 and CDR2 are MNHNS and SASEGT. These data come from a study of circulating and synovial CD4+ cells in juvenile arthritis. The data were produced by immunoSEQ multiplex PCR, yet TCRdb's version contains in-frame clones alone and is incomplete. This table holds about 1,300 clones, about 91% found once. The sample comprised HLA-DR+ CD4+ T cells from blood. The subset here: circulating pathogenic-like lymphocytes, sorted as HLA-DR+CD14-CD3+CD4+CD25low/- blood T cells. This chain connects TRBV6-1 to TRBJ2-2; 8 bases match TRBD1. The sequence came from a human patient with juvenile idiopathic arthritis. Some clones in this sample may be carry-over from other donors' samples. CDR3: CASRWTGNTEELFF. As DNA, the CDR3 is TGTGCCAGCAGGTGGACAGGGAACACCGAGGAGCTGTTTTTT.